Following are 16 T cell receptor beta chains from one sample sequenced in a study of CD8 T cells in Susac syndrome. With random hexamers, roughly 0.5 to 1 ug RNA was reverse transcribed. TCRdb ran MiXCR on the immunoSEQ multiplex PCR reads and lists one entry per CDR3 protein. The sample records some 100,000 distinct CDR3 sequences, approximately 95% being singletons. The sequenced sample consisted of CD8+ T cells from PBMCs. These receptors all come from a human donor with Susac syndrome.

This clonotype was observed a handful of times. CDR3 DNA sequence: TGCAGCGTTGGGGTGAACACTGAAGCTTTCTTT. Translated: CSVGVNTEAFF. The V and J genes are TRBV29-1 and TRBJ1-1; no clear D gene. Trimming shortened V by 4 bases and J by 0 bases, and 3 bases separated the two germline ends. CDR3 length: 11 amino acids. The germline V gene encodes CDR1 SQVTM and CDR2 ANQGSEA.

DNA for the CDR3: TGTGCCAGCAGTTCCACGCCGGAGACCCAGTACTTC. It codes for CASSSTPETQYF. The rearrangement joins TRBV6-6 to TRBJ2-5; D remains ambiguous. The CDR3 runs to 12 residues. Germline values: CDR1 MNHNY, CDR2 SVGAGI (reference sequence). With 4 bases removed from V and 5 bases from J, the gap between germline ends came to 8 bases.

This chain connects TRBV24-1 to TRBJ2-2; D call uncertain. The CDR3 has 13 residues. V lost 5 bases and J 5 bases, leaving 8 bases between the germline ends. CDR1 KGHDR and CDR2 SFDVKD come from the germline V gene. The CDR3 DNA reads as TGTGCCACCAGTGGGCGTTCGACCGGGGAGCTGTTTTTT. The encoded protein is CATSGRSTGELFF.

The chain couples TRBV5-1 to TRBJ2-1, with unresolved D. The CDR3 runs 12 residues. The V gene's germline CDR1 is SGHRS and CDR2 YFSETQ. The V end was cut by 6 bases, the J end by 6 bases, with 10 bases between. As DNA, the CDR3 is TGCGCCAGCACCACCCCCTCCAATGAGCAGTTCTTC. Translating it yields CASTTPSNEQFF.

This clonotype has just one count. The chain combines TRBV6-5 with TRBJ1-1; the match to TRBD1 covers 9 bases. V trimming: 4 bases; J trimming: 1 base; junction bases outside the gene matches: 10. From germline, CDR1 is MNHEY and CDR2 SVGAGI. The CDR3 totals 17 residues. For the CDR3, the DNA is TGTGCCAGCAGTTTTATCACAGGGGGCGGTAAGAACACTGAAGCTTTCTTT. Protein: CASSFITGGGKNTEAFF.

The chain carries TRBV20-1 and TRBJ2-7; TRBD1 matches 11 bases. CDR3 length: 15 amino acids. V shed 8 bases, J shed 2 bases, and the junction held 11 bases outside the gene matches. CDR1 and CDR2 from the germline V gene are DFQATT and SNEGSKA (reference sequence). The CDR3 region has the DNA TGCAGTTCTTCATCGGGACAGGGGGGACCCTACGAGCAGTACTTC. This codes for CSSSSGQGGPYEQYF.

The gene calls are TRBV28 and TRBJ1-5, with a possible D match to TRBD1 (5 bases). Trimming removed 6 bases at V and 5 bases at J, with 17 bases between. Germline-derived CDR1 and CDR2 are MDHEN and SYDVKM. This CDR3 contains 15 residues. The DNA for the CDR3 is TGTGCCAGCAGAATACCAAGACCGGGGGATCAGCCCCAGCATTTT. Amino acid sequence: CASRIPRPGDQPQHF.

The CDR3: CASKYEQYF. The CDR3 DNA is TGCGCCAGCAAATACGAGCAGTACTTC. This chain uses TRBV10-2 with TRBJ2-7, with no clear D. The CDR3 has 9 amino acids. The germline V and J ends were trimmed by 7 bases and 4 bases, with 2 bases remaining between them. Germline V gives CDR1 WSHSY, CDR2 SAAADI.

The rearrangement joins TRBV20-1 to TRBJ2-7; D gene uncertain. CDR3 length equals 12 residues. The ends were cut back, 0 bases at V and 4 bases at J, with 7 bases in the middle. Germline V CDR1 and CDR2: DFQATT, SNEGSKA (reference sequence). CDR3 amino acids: CSARDPLYEQYF. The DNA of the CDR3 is TGCAGTGCTAGAGATCCCCTATACGAGCAGTACTTC.

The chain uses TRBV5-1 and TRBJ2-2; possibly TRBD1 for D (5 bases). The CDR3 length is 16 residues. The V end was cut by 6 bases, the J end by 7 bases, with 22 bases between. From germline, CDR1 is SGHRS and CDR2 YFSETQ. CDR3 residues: CASKTTISGQGGELFF. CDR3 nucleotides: TGCGCCAGCAAAACTACTATATCCGGCCAGGGCGGGGAGCTGTTTTTT.

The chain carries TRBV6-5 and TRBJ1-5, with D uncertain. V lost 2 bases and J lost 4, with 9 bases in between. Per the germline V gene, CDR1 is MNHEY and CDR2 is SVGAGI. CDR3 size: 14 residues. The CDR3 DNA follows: TGTGCCAGCAGTTACGGTGGAGGGAATCAGCCCCAGCATTTT. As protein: CASSYGGGNQPQHF.

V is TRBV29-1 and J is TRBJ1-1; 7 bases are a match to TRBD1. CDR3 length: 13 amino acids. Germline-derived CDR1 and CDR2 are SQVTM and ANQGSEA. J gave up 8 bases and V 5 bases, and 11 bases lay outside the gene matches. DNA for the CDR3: TGCAGCGTTCCCAGGGGGGCTGGGCGAGAAGCTTTCTTT. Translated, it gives CSVPRGAGREAFF.

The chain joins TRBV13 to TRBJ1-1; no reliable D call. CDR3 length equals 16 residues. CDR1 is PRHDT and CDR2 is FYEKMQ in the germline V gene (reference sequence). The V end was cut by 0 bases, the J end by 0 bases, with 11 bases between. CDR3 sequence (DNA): TGTGCCAGCAGCTTAGGGGGCCTCGGGGTGAACACTGAAGCTTTCTTT. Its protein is CASSLGGLGVNTEAFF.

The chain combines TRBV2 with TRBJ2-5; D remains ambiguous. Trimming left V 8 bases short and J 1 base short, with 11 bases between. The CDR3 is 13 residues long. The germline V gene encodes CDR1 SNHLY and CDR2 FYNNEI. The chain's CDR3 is CASLLWSQETQYF. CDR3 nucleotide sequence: TGTGCCAGCCTCCTTTGGTCCCAAGAGACCCAGTACTTC.

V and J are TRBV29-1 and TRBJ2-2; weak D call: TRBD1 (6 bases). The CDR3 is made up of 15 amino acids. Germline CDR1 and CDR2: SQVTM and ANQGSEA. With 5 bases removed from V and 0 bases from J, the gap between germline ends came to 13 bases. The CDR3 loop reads CSVSKTGSNTGELFF. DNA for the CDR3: TGCAGCGTTTCTAAGACAGGCTCGAACACCGGGGAGCTGTTTTTT.

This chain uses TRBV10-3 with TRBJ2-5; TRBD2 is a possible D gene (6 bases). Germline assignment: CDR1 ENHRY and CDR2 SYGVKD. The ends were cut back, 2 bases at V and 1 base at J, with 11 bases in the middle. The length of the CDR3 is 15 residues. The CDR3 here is CAISEGGKPQETQYF. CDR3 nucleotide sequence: TGTGCCATCAGTGAGGGCGGGAAACCCCAAGAGACCCAGTACTTC.